This passage covers 31 T cell receptor beta chains from one sample sequenced in a study of OX40 agonist ivuxolimab in advanced cancers. Assay: immunoSEQ multiplex PCR; the TCRdb copy retains only in-frame clones and omits some. The sample includes roughly 36,000 clones, about 70% of them seen just once. The material sequenced was CD4+ or CD8+ T cells sorted from blood, taken in a trial of the OX40 agonist ivuxolimab. The receptors stem from an adult with an advanced solid tumor such as melanoma, head and neck, liver or kidney cancer.

This chain connects TRBV5-8 to TRBJ1-3; TRBD1 might be the D (5 bases). Looked up from germline, CDR1 is SGHTS and CDR2 is YDEGEE. This CDR3 is built from 15 residues. Deletions cut 2 bases from V and 4 bases from J, with 13 bases between. CDR3 in DNA: TGTGCCAGCAGCTTATCCGGGGCTGCGGGAAACACCATATATTTT. Residues: CASSLSGAAGNTIYF.

The rearrangement uses TRBV4-2 and TRBJ2-7; possible D gene TRBD1, 5 bases. The CDR3 sequence is 15 residues long. V shed 0 bases and J shed 2 bases, with 11 bases lying between them. Germline values: CDR1 LGHNA, CDR2 YNFKEQ. The CDR3 loop reads CASSQDAQDPYEQYF. As DNA, the CDR3 is TGTGCCAGCAGCCAAGATGCACAGGACCCCTACGAGCAGTACTTC.

This clone was observed a few times. The V and J genes are TRBV14 and TRBJ1-6; D ambiguous. Germline values: CDR1 SGHDN, CDR2 FVKESK. The CDR3 has 14 residues. Deletions cut 2 bases from V and 12 bases from J, with 14 bases between. The CDR3 coding sequence is TGTGCCAGCAGCCAATCAAGGACGGGAGGACCCCTCCACTTT. Residues: CASSQSRTGGPLHF.

This clone was seen only a few times. The chain joins TRBV4-1 to TRBJ2-5, with 8 positions matching TRBD2. The J segment lost 0 bases and the V segment lost 0 bases, leaving 6 bases of the junction unmatched. The CDR3 is 17 amino acids. Germline CDR1 reads MGHRA; CDR2 reads YSYEKL. CDR3 region: CASSQELRGGYQETQYF. The CDR3 bases are TGCGCCAGCAGCCAAGAACTTCGCGGGGGGTACCAAGAGACCCAGTACTTC.

In its sample, this clone was seen once. The chain has TRBV2 and TRBJ2-7, with 7 bases lining up with TRBD1. Germline V gene sequence: CDR1 SNHLY, CDR2 FYNNEI. V shed 9 bases, J shed 4 bases, and the junction held 9 bases outside the gene matches. This CDR3 is 13 amino acids long. DNA of the CDR3: TGTGCCAGTCAGACAGGGATAGTGTACGAGCAGTACTTC. Amino acid sequence: CASQTGIVYEQYF.

The chain combines TRBV30 with TRBJ1-5; D perhaps matches TRBD1 (5 bases). CDR3 size: 15 residues. The V and J ends lost 2 bases and 6 bases respectively, with 17 bases between them. CDR1 is GTSNPN and CDR2 is SVGIG in the germline V gene (reference sequence). The CDR3 loop is CAWSPLGREGQPQHF. CDR3 bases: TGTGCCTGGAGTCCTCTCGGCAGGGAGGGTCAGCCCCAGCATTTT. Full variable domain (missing parts from reference TRBV30 and TRBJ1-5): SQTIHQWPATLVQPVGSPLSLECTVEGTSNPNLYWYRQAAGRGLQLLFYSVGIGQISSEVPQNLSASRPQDRQFILSSKKLLLSDSGFYLCAWSPLGREGQPQHFGDGTRLSIL.

This chain joins TRBV6-6 and TRBJ1-2; D is perhaps TRBD1 (6 bases). CDR1 and CDR2 (germline): MNHNY, SVGAGI (reference sequence). Trimming removed 4 bases from V and 6 bases from J, with 18 bases in between. The CDR3 is 15 amino acids. The CDR3 region is CASSSHSGTLNGYTF. The CDR3 region has the DNA TGTGCCAGCAGTTCCCACTCCGGGACACTTAATGGCTACACCTTC.

The CDR3 bases are TGTGCCAGCAGCCAGTCCCGGGACAGTTTCAATCAGCCCCAGCATTTT. Its protein is CASSQSRDSFNQPQHF. This sequence joins TRBV5-4 and TRBJ1-5, with TRBD1 identical over 7 bases. The CDR3 totals 16 residues. The junction had 10 bases not matched to a gene; V was cut back by 4 bases and J by 3 bases. The germline gives CDR1 SGHNT, CDR2 YYREEE (reference sequence). Together with reference TRBV5-4 and TRBJ1-5, the CDR3 gives the full variable domain: ETGVTQSPTHLIKTRGQQVTLRCSSQSGHNTVSWYQQALGQGPQFIFQYYREEENGRGNFPPRFSGLQFPNYSSELNVNALELDDSALYLCASSQSRDSFNQPQHFGDGTRLSIL.

The J gene is TRBJ2-2, the V gene TRBV7-7; D not resolved. Germline V lookup: CDR1 SSHAT, CDR2 FNYEAQ (reference sequence). CDR3 length: 15 residues. Trimming took off 5 bases at V and 1 base at J, with 11 bases between the two ends. The CDR3 bases are TGTGCCAGCAGCCAAAGCCTAGGGAACACCGGGGAGCTGTTTTTT. Its translation: CASSQSLGNTGELFF.

The rearrangement links TRBV5-1 to TRBJ1-6; D is perhaps TRBD1 (6 bases). The CDR3 has 15 amino acids. Germline CDR1 reads SGHRS; CDR2 reads YFSETQ. The ends were cut back, 4 bases at V and 4 bases at J, with 12 bases in the middle. The CDR3 sequence is CASSPRDTYNSPLHF. As DNA, the CDR3 is TGCGCCAGCAGCCCTCGGGACACTTATAATTCACCCCTCCACTTT.

V and J are TRBV28 and TRBJ1-6, with unresolved D. Per the germline V gene, CDR1 is MDHEN and CDR2 is SYDVKM. The CDR3 consists of 12 residues. The CDR3 sequence is CGIGRLNSPLHF. In nucleotides, the CDR3 is TGTGGAATCGGACGGCTTAATTCACCCCTCCACTTT.

The chain carries TRBV6-5 and TRBJ2-7, with D possibly TRBD2 on 7 matching bases. Germline V gives CDR1 MNHEY, CDR2 SVGAGI. CDR3 size: 12 residues. V was clipped by 11 bases and J by 0 bases, with 11 bases between them. CDR3 region: CAGGATSYEQYF. For the CDR3, the DNA is TGTGCCGGGGGGGCCACCTCCTACGAGCAGTACTTC.

Only a few counts were recorded for this clone. This chain joins TRBV6-6 and TRBJ2-7, with a tentative D call TRBD2 (6 bases). Trimming pared 0 bases from V and 3 bases from J, leaving 12 bases between. CDR3 length equals 15 residues. CDR1 is MNHNY and CDR2 is SVGAGI in the germline V gene (reference sequence). CDR3: CASSYSGGWVYEQYV. The CDR3 coding sequence is TGTGCCAGCAGTTACTCGGGGGGATGGGTCTACGAGCAGTACGTC.

The genes are TRBV10-3 and TRBJ2-1; TRBD1 agrees at 8 bases. This CDR3 spans 14 amino acids. Germline CDR1 reads ENHRY; CDR2 reads SYGVKD. Trimming at V came to 5 bases and at J to 7 bases, leaving 7 bases not matched to a gene. The CDR3 spells CAISFRGPENEQFF. CDR3 sequence (DNA): TGTGCCATCAGTTTCAGGGGGCCTGAAAATGAGCAGTTCTTC.

The J gene is TRBJ2-3, the V gene TRBV9; D is unresolved. The V and J ends lost 0 bases and 5 bases respectively, with 16 bases between them. The CDR3 runs 16 residues. Germline-derived CDR1 and CDR2 are SGDLS and YYNGEE. The CDR3 loop is CASSVDKDGFGDTQYF. CDR3 coding DNA: TGTGCCAGCAGCGTAGATAAGGATGGCTTCGGAGATACGCAGTATTTT.

The rearrangement links TRBV6-5 to TRBJ1-5, with no clear D. The germline V gene has CDR1 MNHEY and CDR2 SVGAGI. V lost 6 bases and J lost 7, with 10 bases in between. The CDR3 extends over 12 amino acids. The CDR3 nucleotides are TGTGCCAGCAGCAAGGCTGGGCAGCCCCAGCATTTT. The encoded protein is CASSKAGQPQHF.

The CDR3 region has the DNA TGTGCCAGCAGCTTACTAGGGTCCACTGAAGCTTTCTTT. The encoded protein is CASSLLGSTEAFF. This chain links TRBV7-3 with TRBJ1-1; D is uncertain. With 2 bases removed from V and 4 bases from J, the gap between germline ends came to 8 bases. CDR3 length: 13 amino acids. The germline CDR1 and CDR2 sequences are SGHTA and FQGTGA.

The chain has TRBV5-1 and TRBJ1-2; TRBD1 aligns across 7 bases. Germline-derived CDR1 and CDR2 are SGHRS and YFSETQ. The V gene end was trimmed by 4 bases and the J gene end by 6 bases; junction bases not matched to a gene: 12. The CDR3 runs to 15 residues. For the CDR3, the DNA is TGCGCCAGCAGCACAACAGGGGATGGCAGGGATGGCTACACCTTC. Amino acids: CASSTTGDGRDGYTF.

This clone showed up just a few times. The chain couples TRBV18 to TRBJ1-2; 9 bases are shared with TRBD1. The CDR3 is made up of 16 amino acids. Germline V gives CDR1 KGHSH, CDR2 LQKENI. V trimming: 1 base; J trimming: 0 bases; junction bases outside the gene matches: 3. CDR3 loop: CASSPQDRGSNYGYTF. As DNA, the CDR3 is TGTGCCAGCTCACCACAGGACAGGGGTTCTAACTATGGCTACACCTTC.

V is TRBV7-9 and J is TRBJ1-2; 7 nucleotides match TRBD1. The V gene's germline CDR1 is SEHNR and CDR2 FQNEAQ (reference sequence). Unmatched junction bases numbered 4, after V lost 5 bases and J lost 7 bases. This CDR3 has 12 amino acids. In DNA form, the CDR3 reads TGTGCCAGCAGCCGGGACAGCGGTGGCTACACCTTC. Residues: CASSRDSGGYTF.

The chain is built from TRBV7-9 and TRBJ2-7; 8 positions match TRBD1. V trimming: 5 bases; J trimming: 6 bases; junction bases outside the gene matches: 3. The CDR3 loop spans 12 amino acids. Germline V gene sequence: CDR1 SEHNR, CDR2 FQNEAQ (reference sequence). The CDR3 bases are TGTGCCAGCAGCCAGACAGGGGCCGAGCAGTACGTC. Its translation is CASSQTGAEQYV.

The V and J genes are TRBV2 and TRBJ2-2; D uncertain. Germline V gives CDR1 SNHLY, CDR2 FYNNEI. The CDR3 length is 14 residues. V lost 4 bases and J lost 6, with 12 bases in between. In DNA form, the CDR3 reads TGTGCCAGCAGTGTGGTGTCGGATTCCGGGGAGCTGTTTTTT. Translation: CASSVVSDSGELFF.

The chain is built from TRBV19 and TRBJ1-5; TRBD1 agrees at 9 bases. Germline V gives CDR1 LNHDA, CDR2 SQIVND (reference sequence). V trimming: 6 bases; J trimming: 4 bases; junction bases outside the gene matches: 4. The CDR3 is made up of 14 amino acids. The CDR3 loop reads CASRDRGGNQPQHF. CDR3 sequence (DNA): TGTGCCAGTAGGGACAGGGGAGGTAATCAGCCCCAGCATTTT.

This clone was seen more than once but under ten times. This chain joins TRBV6-5 and TRBJ2-1, with TRBD1 matching 9 bases. The CDR3 covers 15 residues. Germline V gives CDR1 MNHEY, CDR2 SVGAGI. V gave up 6 bases and J gave up 6 bases; unmatched junction bases: 9. The chain's CDR3 is CASSRPGQGSNEQFF. The CDR3 nucleotides are TGTGCCAGCAGCCGACCGGGACAGGGTTCCAATGAGCAGTTCTTC.

The chain joins TRBV7-2 to TRBJ2-3, with 7 bases matching TRBD2. The CDR3 spans 15 residues. The trim removed 3 bases at V and 2 bases at J, leaving 5 bases unmatched. CDR1 SGHTA and CDR2 FQGNSA come from the germline V gene. The CDR3 sequence is CASSFLAVVTDTQYF. In nucleotides, the CDR3 is TGTGCCAGCAGCTTTCTAGCGGTCGTCACAGATACGCAGTATTTT.

The rearrangement joins TRBV6-5 to TRBJ1-4; D is unclear. CDR1 and CDR2 from the germline V gene are MNHEY and SVGAGI. Trimming pared 8 bases from V and 14 bases from J, leaving 15 bases between. CDR3 size: 11 residues. The CDR3 nucleotides read TGTGCCAGCGGCCTAATGAAAAGGCTGTTTTTT. Translating gives CASGLMKRLFF.

This clone was detected a few times. The CDR3 nucleotides read TGTGCCAGCAGTGAAAACAGGGGTTGGGCTTTCTTT. Its protein product is CASSENRGWAFF. This sequence joins TRBV28 and TRBJ1-1; 7 bases match TRBD1. Germline values: CDR1 MDHEN, CDR2 SYDVKM. The V and J ends lost 5 bases and 11 bases, in that order; junction bases with no gene match: 8. There are 12 residues in the CDR3. Looking up the rest from reference TRBV28 and TRBJ1-1 gives the full variable domain: DVKVTQSSRYLVKRTGEKVFLECVQDMDHENMFWYRQDPGLGLRLIYFSYDVKMKEKGDIPEGYSVSREKKERFSLILESASTNQTSMYLCASSENRGWAFFGQGTRLTVV.

The V gene is TRBV19, the J gene TRBJ2-3; 9 nucleotides match TRBD2. The CDR3 is made up of 17 amino acids. Germline V gene sequence: CDR1 LNHDA, CDR2 SQIVND (reference sequence). With 5 bases clipped from V and 2 bases from J, the junction kept 11 bases outside the gene matches. The CDR3 here is CASSLGRLAAYTDTQYF. The CDR3 bases are TGTGCCAGTAGTCTTGGGAGACTAGCGGCTTACACAGATACGCAGTATTTT.

This clone came up once. The chain links TRBV6-1 to TRBJ2-3, with TRBD1 identical over 8 bases. The germline V gene encodes CDR1 MNHNS and CDR2 SASEGT. This CDR3 has 15 residues. The ends lost 7 bases at V and 2 bases at J; junction bases unmatched: 8. CDR3 sequence (DNA): TGTGCCAGCAACACAGGGGGTAGGGTCACAGATACGCAGTATTTT. Residues: CASNTGGRVTDTQYF.

The rearrangement joins TRBV10-3 to TRBJ1-4, with 9 positions matching TRBD1. From germline, CDR1 is ENHRY and CDR2 SYGVKD. The CDR3 covers 14 residues. Germline trimming cut 9 bases from V and 5 bases from J; bases unmatched to any gene: 7. The CDR3 nucleotides read TGTGCCATTCGGGACAGGGACCAGAATGAAAAACTGTTTTTT. Translation gives CAIRDRDQNEKLFF.

Only a few counts were recorded for this clone. The chain has TRBV6-1 and TRBJ1-2, with D tentatively TRBD1 (5 bases). The CDR3 consists of 12 residues. Trimming took 5 bases from V and 4 from J, leaving 8 bases between them. Germline V lookup: CDR1 MNHNS, CDR2 SASEGT. The CDR3 sequence is CASSLDSYGYTF. The DNA of the CDR3 is TGTGCCAGCAGTTTAGACAGCTATGGCTACACCTTC.